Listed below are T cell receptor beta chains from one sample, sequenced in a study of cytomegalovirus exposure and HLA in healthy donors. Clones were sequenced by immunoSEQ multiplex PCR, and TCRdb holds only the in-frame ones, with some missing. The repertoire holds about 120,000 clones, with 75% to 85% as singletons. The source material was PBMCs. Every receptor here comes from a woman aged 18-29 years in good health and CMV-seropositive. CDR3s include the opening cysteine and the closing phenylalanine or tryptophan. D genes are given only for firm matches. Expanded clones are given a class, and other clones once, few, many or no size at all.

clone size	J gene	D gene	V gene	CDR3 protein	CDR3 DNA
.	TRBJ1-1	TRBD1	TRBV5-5	CASSSPKTGWRTEAFF	TGTGCCAGCAGCTCCCCCAAGACAGGGTGGAGGACTGAAGCTTTCTTT
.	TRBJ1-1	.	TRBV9	CASSGDIPGNTEAFF	TGTGCCAGCAGCGGGGACATTCCTGGGAACACTGAAGCTTTCTTT
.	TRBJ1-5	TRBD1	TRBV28	CASSFKNRGYSNQPQHF	TGTGCCAGCAGTTTTAAGAACAGGGGATACAGCAATCAGCCCCAGCATTTT
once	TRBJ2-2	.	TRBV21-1	CASSKGPYRGPGELFF	TGTGCCAGCAGCAAAGGACCTTATAGGGGCCCCGGGGAGCTGTTTTTT
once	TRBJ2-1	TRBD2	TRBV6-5	CASSYGLAEYNEQFF	TGTGCCAGCAGTTACGGCCTAGCGGAGTACAATGAGCAGTTCTTC
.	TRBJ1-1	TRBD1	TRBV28	CASNSEQGEEAFF	TGTGCCAGCAACTCAGAACAGGGGGAGGAAGCTTTCTTT
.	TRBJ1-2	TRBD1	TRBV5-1	CASSLQGQVNYGYTF	TGCGCCAGCAGCCTCCAGGGACAGGTGAACTATGGCTACACCTTC
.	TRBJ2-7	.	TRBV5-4	CASSRVPGQLYEQYF	TGTGCCAGCAGCAGGGTGCCGGGACAACTCTACGAGCAGTACTTC
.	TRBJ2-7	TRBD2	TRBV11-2	CASSLYRLAGVYEQYF	TGTGCCAGCAGCTTATATCGGCTAGCGGGAGTCTACGAGCAGTACTTC
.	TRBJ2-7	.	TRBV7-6	CASSQRLGEQYF	TGTGCCAGCAGCCAGAGGCTCGGCGAGCAGTACTTC
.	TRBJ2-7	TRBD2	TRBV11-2	CASSSAETSGVPYEQYF	TGTGCCAGCAGCTCCGCCGAGACTAGCGGGGTCCCCTACGAGCAGTACTTC
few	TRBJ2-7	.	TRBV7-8	CASSLRGGSYEQYF	TGTGCCAGCAGCTTAAGGGGCGGATCCTACGAGCAGTACTTC
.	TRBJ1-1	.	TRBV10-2	CASREPRNTEAFF	TGCGCCAGCAGGGAGCCGAGGAACACTGAAGCTTTCTTT
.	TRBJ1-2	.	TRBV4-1	CASSQGGHYGYTF	TGCGCCAGCAGCCAAGGTGGCCACTATGGCTACACCTTC
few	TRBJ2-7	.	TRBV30	CAWSRTGSFTASSYEQYF	TGTGCCTGGAGCCGAACAGGTTCCTTTACCGCCAGCTCCTACGAGCAGTACTTC
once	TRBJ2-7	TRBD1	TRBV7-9	CASSPRRPGQIYEQYF	TGTGCCAGCAGCCCGAGACGCCCGGGACAGATCTACGAGCAGTACTTC
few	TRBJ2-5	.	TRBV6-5	CASSYSRGGEETQYF	TGTGCCAGCAGTTACTCCCGAGGGGGGGAAGAGACCCAGTACTTC
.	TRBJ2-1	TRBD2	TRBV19	CASSVTSVALEQFF	TGTGCCAGTAGTGTGACTAGCGTGGCCCTCGAGCAGTTCTTC
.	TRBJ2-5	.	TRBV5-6	CASSLTPGYGMGQETQYF	TGTGCCAGCAGCTTGACTCCAGGCTATGGAATGGGCCAAGAGACCCAGTACTTC
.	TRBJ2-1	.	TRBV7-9	CSSSPEDNEQFF	TGTTCCAGCAGCCCAGAGGACAATGAGCAGTTCTTC
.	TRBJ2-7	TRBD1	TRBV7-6	CASREGQTSYEQYF	TGTGCCAGCAGAGAGGGACAGACTTCCTACGAGCAGTACTTC
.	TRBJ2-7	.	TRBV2	CASGPRGFYEQYF	TGTGCCAGCGGGCCCCGGGGATTCTACGAGCAGTACTTC
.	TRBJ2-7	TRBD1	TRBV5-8	CASSLGDRDLNEQYF	TGTGCCAGCAGCTTGGGGGACAGAGATCTGAACGAGCAGTACTTC
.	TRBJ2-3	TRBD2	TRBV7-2	CAETSGPYVSTDTQYF	TGTGCCGAAACTAGCGGGCCGTACGTCAGCACAGATACGCAGTATTTT
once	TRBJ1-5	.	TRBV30	CAWSRGGATYSNQPQHF	TGTGCCTGGAGTCGGGGGGGGGCAACATATAGCAATCAGCCCCAGCATTTT
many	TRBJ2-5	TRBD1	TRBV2	CAGQGTETQYF	TGTGCCGGACAGGGAACAGAGACCCAGTACTTC
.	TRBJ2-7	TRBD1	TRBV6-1	CASGGFYEQYF	TGTGCCTCAGGGGGTTTCTACGAGCAGTACTTC
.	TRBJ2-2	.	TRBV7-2	CASSWGQGRGRNTGELFF	TGTGCCAGCAGCTGGGGACAGGGTCGCGGGAGGAATACCGGGGAGCTGTTTTTT